This TCR beta chain was retrieved from a study of TIL therapy for anti-PD-1-resistant metastatic lung cancer. The immunoSEQ assay was v3. Sequencing was performed with immunoSEQ multiplex PCR; in TCRdb, only in-frame clones are kept and a portion is missing. The sample has tens of thousands of clones; less than 85% are singletons. The germline V gene has CDR1 LNHNV and CDR2 YYDKDF (reference sequence). The CDR3 length is 16 residues. Trimming removed 5 bases from V and 6 bases from J; junction bases left unmatched: 12. The time point here: pre-treatment sample, taken before nivolumab and TIL therapy. This clone was detected only once.

The starting material was blood, obtained at baseline. The V and J genes are TRBV15 and TRBJ2-5; 10 positions agree with TRBD2. The receptor was derived from a person aged 25 to 80 with non-small cell lung cancer. CDR3 sequence (DNA): TGTGCCACCAGCCCCGGCGGGACTAGCGCAGGAAAGACCCAGTACTTC. It encodes CATSPGGTSAGKTQYF.